A selection of T cell receptor beta chains follows, all from one sample in a study of T cells in Graves' hyperthyroidism and ophthalmopathy. TCRdb itself ran the multiplex PCR reads through MiXCR, one entry per CDR3 protein. The sample holds about 510,000 distinct CDR3 sequences, approximately 14% seen once. Sequencing used blood. The receptors come from a woman aged 40 to 50 with Graves' hyperthyroidism. The CDR3 runs from the conserved cysteine through the conserved F or W. Fields, in order: V gene, D gene, J gene, clone size, CDR3 DNA, CDR3 protein. D genes are given only for firm matches. Where a row states a size, it is once, few, many or the class of an expanded clone; other rows omit it.

V gene: TRBV5-1
D gene: TRBD2
J gene: TRBJ2-5
clone size: few
CDR3 DNA: TGCGCCAGCAGCTTGGAGTCTAGCGGGAGACGGGAGACCCAGTACTTC
CDR3 protein: CASSLESSGRRETQYF

V gene: TRBV6-1
D gene: TRBD1
J gene: TRBJ1-1
clone size: many
CDR3 DNA: TGTGCCAGCAGGCGGGACAGTGAAGCTTTCTTT
CDR3 protein: CASRRDSEAFF

V gene: TRBV5-1
D gene: TRBD2
J gene: TRBJ2-3
clone size: many
CDR3 DNA: TGCGCCAGCAGCTTGGGGGCAGGCCGATTGACTAGCGGGAGGCCAGATACGCAGTATTTT
CDR3 protein: CASSLGAGRLTSGRPDTQYF

V gene: TRBV2
D gene: NA
J gene: TRBJ1-4
clone size: few
CDR3 DNA: TGTGCCAGCAGTGAACTCAGCGAAAAACTGTTTTTT
CDR3 protein: CASSELSEKLFF

V gene: TRBV2
D gene: TRBD1
J gene: TRBJ1-6
clone size: many
CDR3 DNA: TGTGCCAGCAGTGAAGCCGGGACAGGGAATGGTTATTCACCCCTCCACTTT
CDR3 protein: CASSEAGTGNGYSPLHF

V gene: TRBV15
D gene: NA
J gene: TRBJ2-1
clone size: many
CDR3 DNA: TGTGCCACCAGCAGAGATCCTCAGCTAGCACCCAATGAGCAGTTCTTC
CDR3 protein: CATSRDPQLAPNEQFF

V gene: TRBV28
D gene: NA
J gene: TRBJ2-1
clone size: many
CDR3 DNA: TGTGCCAGCAGTTTTATCGGGGACAATGAGCAGTTCTTC
CDR3 protein: CASSFIGDNEQFF

V gene: TRBV20-1
D gene: NA
J gene: TRBJ1-4
clone size: NA
CDR3 DNA: TGCAGTGCTAGAGACGCAAGATCAACTAATGAAAAACTGTTTTTT
CDR3 protein: CSARDARSTNEKLFF

V gene: TRBV19
D gene: TRBD2
J gene: TRBJ2-2
clone size: NA
CDR3 DNA: TGTGCCAGTAGTCCCGGGAGGGCCCACACCGGGGAGCTGTTTTTT
CDR3 protein: CASSPGRAHTGELFF

V gene: TRBV10-2
D gene: TRBD2
J gene: TRBJ2-1
clone size: many
CDR3 DNA: TGCGCCAGCAGGGCAACTAGCGGGAACCACAATGAGCAGTTCTTC
CDR3 protein: CASRATSGNHNEQFF

V gene: TRBV6-1
D gene: NA
J gene: TRBJ2-2
clone size: NA
CDR3 DNA: TGTGCCAGCAGTCTTCAGGGCAAGGGGGAGCTGTTTTTT
CDR3 protein: CASSLQGKGELFF

V gene: TRBV11-2
D gene: NA
J gene: TRBJ2-1
clone size: many
CDR3 DNA: TGTGCCAGCAGCCCGACGACTAGAAGGCCTAACAATGAGCAGTTCTTC
CDR3 protein: CASSPTTRRPNNEQFF

V gene: TRBV11-2
D gene: NA
J gene: TRBJ2-1
clone size: many
CDR3 DNA: TGTGCCAGCAGCATGACACGGTTAGCTACCAATGAGCAGTTCTTC
CDR3 protein: CASSMTRLATNEQFF